This T cell receptor beta chain came from a study of graft-versus-host responses after intestinal transplantation (dated by TCRdb to about 2021). Describing the broader study: The transplants that recipients got were multivisceral, liver-intestinal, or isolated intestinal. Rather than going through the commercial service, samples from a few later patients were sequenced in-house on an Illumina MiSeq and processed with MiXCR. Every recipient was given anti-thymocyte globulin induction, followed by about three years of maintenance tacrolimus and steroids. To identify alloreactive clones, pre-transplant mixed lymphocyte reaction products were sequenced and then compared with unstimulated pre-transplant donor and recipient T cells. Donor T cell macrochimerism was defined as a peak of at least 4% donor T cells among recipient peripheral blood mononuclear cells. The cohort enrolled about two dozen intestinal transplant recipients, one of whom was a retransplant, and a few patients without pretransplant specimens were excluded. After intestinal transplantation, graft-versus-host and host-versus-graft alloreactive T cell clones in the graft, circulation and bone marrow were tracked using bulk TCR-beta CDR3 sequencing.

A word on this clone: What antigen it recognizes has not been identified. No base quality values were provided; no much bigger clone lies one nucleotide off.

From a lookup of the germline V gene, CDR1 and CDR2 are SGHRS and YFSETQ. From its cysteine to its phenylalanine, the CDR3 spans 14 amino acids. Kept here is only the CDR3 DNA, which spans 42 bases and is read in frame from base 1. A distance of 9 bases separates the germline ends of V and J, which lose 4 bases and 4 bases respectively. In the first month after transplant, blood samples were collected up to 4 times, and after that at least monthly when available. The library was obtained by the immunoSEQ multiplex PCR assay. For most patients, high-throughput TCR-beta CDR3 sequencing of genomic DNA was performed by Adaptive Biotechnologies. The paper's processing steps were these. TCR sequencing data were retrieved from Adaptive's ImmunoSEQ software for around 20 patients, whereas three other patients were processed with MiXCR and VDJtools. Because the origin of CDR3 nucleotide sequences shared between donor and recipient could not be assigned, those sequences were removed. To count as alloreactive, a clone needed at least 2-fold expansion over unstimulated cells and a minimum CFSE-low frequency of 0.002% (template counts) or 0.001% (read counts). A clone was considered mappable if detected in the sequenced pre-transplant spleen, lymph node, or MLR CFSE-low populations of the donor or recipient. The cumulative frequency of alloreactive clones was calculated as a percentage of all sequences, weighted by copy number. TCRdb took this table from immuneACCESS and kept in-frame rearrangements with V and J called. Such tables lack part of the clones; where checked against another copy, unresolved V genes explain under half of the gap, and the rest is unexplained. That table is the source of V, J and clone size, and D and trimming were worked out from the DNA. A total of about 38,000 clones appear in this sample, roughly four fifths of them only once. The top ten hold roughly 3.6% of the sample.

The full study reports these points: GvH clones were detected in recipient bone marrow, and some appeared earlier in ileal mucosa or blood, consistent with an intestinal mucosal origin. Patients with donor T cell macrochimerism had high GvH to HvG T cell clonal ratios in their allografts. Early after transplant, peak levels of circulating GvH clones were found to be associated with declines in HvG clones. The relatively low number and heterogeneity of intestinal transplant patients limited the conclusions.

The chain employs TRBV5-1 and TRBJ1-6; confidence is insufficient to name the D gene. This clonotype was sampled from a human patient who received an intestinal transplant, so some T cells may come from the graft donor. Sequenced here: PBMCs, sampled roughly 34 months after transplant. The DNA sequence reads TGCGCCAGCAGCCCCGAGGGTTATAATTCACCCCTCCACTTT. This encodes CASSPEGYNSPLHF. This CDR3, with the reference TRBV5-1 and TRBJ1-6 proteins standing in past its ends, gives the full variable domain KAGVTQTPRYLIKTRGQQVTLSCSPISGHRSVSWYQQTPGQGLQFLFEYFSETQRNKGNFPGRFSGRQFSNSRSEMNVSTLELGDSALYLCASSPEGYNSPLHFGNGTRLTVT.